Listed below are T cell receptor beta chains from one sample, sequenced in a study of PD-1 blockade in mismatch repair-deficient tumors. Libraries were prepared by immunoSEQ multiplex PCR; TCRdb keeps only in-frame clonotypes and omits some of them. The sample yields some 97,000 clones, 70% to 85% seen once. The specimen comprised peripheral blood, sampled roughly eight months after starting pembrolizumab. These receptors came from an adult with mismatch repair-deficient cancer. The CDR3 runs from the conserved cysteine through the conserved F or W. Fields, in order: clone size, V gene, D gene, J gene, CDR3 protein, CDR3 DNA. The D gene is left open where the match is weak. Rows may omit the clone size; those that give it use once, few, many or a size class.

>-|TRBV28|TRBD1|TRBJ2-1
CASPGQGYNEQFF
TGTGCCAGCCCCGGACAGGGGTACAATGAGCAGTTCTTC
>-|TRBV18|-|TRBJ2-1
CASSLSPGTLNNEQFF
TGTGCCAGCTCCCTTAGTCCCGGGACTTTGAACAATGAGCAGTTCTTC
>-|TRBV5-1|TRBD2|TRBJ2-3
CASSFGASGFTDTQYF
TGCGCCAGCAGCTTCGGGGCTAGCGGGTTCACAGATACGCAGTATTTT
>-|TRBV19|-|TRBJ2-2
CASTEPSITGELFF
TGTGCCAGTACGGAGCCCTCCATCACCGGGGAGCTGTTTTTT
>-|TRBV5-4|TRBD2|TRBJ2-1
CASSFGTSGRAGNEQFF
TGTGCCAGCAGCTTCGGGACTAGCGGGAGGGCCGGGAATGAGCAGTTCTTC
>once|TRBV6-4|TRBD2|TRBJ2-4
CASPRRLSGRNIQYF
TGTGCCAGCCCTCGCCGACTTAGCGGGAGGAACATTCAGTACTTC
>-|TRBV5-1|-|TRBJ2-1
CASSLELSNEQFF
TGCGCCAGCAGCTTGGAATTATCGAATGAGCAGTTCTTC
>-|TRBV11-2|-|TRBJ1-3
CASSFFSTGPSSGNTIYF
TGTGCCAGCAGCTTTTTTTCTACAGGGCCGAGCTCTGGAAACACCATATATTTT
>-|TRBV6-1|-|TRBJ1-5
CASSEGTVYSNQPQHF
TGTGCCAGCAGTGAAGGGACGGTTTATAGCAATCAGCCCCAGCATTTT
>-|TRBV12-5|-|TRBJ1-2
CASGPSQAYEPGRGSGYTF
TGTGCTAGTGGCCCCTCTCAGGCCTATGAACCGGGCCGGGGGTCCGGCTACACCTTC
>-|TRBV19|TRBD1|TRBJ1-2
CASSIGTGEQAYGYTF
TGTGCCAGTAGCATCGGGACAGGGGAACAGGCCTATGGCTACACCTTC
>-|TRBV4-2|-|TRBJ2-1
CASSQDRRELDNEQFF
TGTGCCAGCAGCCAAGATAGGAGGGAGTTGGACAATGAGCAGTTCTTC
>-|TRBV6-1|TRBD1|TRBJ2-7
CATSRAGTGSGEQYF
TGTGCCACCTCGCGTGCCGGGACAGGGAGTGGCGAGCAGTACTTC
>few|TRBV5-1|TRBD1|TRBJ1-1
CASSPWTGDTEAFF
TGCGCCAGCAGCCCCTGGACAGGGGACACTGAAGCTTTCTTT
>few|TRBV7-2|-|TRBJ1-5
CASSSTISNQPQHF
TGTGCCAGCAGCTCGACTATTAGCAATCAGCCCCAGCATTTT
>-|TRBV6-1|-|TRBJ2-2
CASRMGTDGELFF
TGTGCCAGCAGAATGGGTACGGACGGGGAGCTGTTTTTT
>-|TRBV9|TRBD1|TRBJ1-1
CASSLRGGANTEAFF
TGTGCCAGCAGCCTAAGAGGGGGCGCGAACACTGAAGCTTTCTTT
>-|TRBV4-2|TRBD2|TRBJ2-2
CASSQGLAGGSNTGELFF
TGTGCCAGCAGCCAAGGGCTAGCGGGAGGATCGAACACCGGGGAGCTGTTTTTT
>-|TRBV15|-|TRBJ2-5
CATSRDLFETQYF
TGTGCCACCAGCAGAGATTTGTTTGAGACCCAGTACTTC
>-|TRBV12-5|TRBD1|TRBJ2-7
CASGLAGTGRSHEQYF
TGTGCTAGTGGTTTGGCAGGGACAGGGAGGTCCCACGAGCAGTACTTC
>-|TRBV29-1|-|TRBJ1-3
CSVEDPLLGNTIYF
TGCAGCGTTGAAGATCCCCTTCTTGGAAACACCATATATTTT
>-|TRBV5-4|-|TRBJ2-5
CASSNPQETQYF
TGTGCCAGCAGCAACCCTCAAGAGACCCAGTACTTC
>-|TRBV12-2|-|TRBJ2-3
CASRPGGSGSNTQYF
TGTGCAAGTCGCCCCGGGGGTAGCGGGAGTAATACGCAGTATTTT
>-|TRBV19|-|TRBJ1-1
CASSSRGGTEAFF
TGTGCCAGTAGTTCCCGGGGGGGGACTGAAGCTTTCTTT
>-|TRBV5-8|-|TRBJ1-3
CASSLVLGSRNTIYF
TGTGCCAGCAGCTTGGTGCTGGGTTCCAGAAACACCATATATTTT
>-|TRBV4-1|-|TRBJ1-1
CASSQDSPFGVGTKAEAFF
TGCGCCAGCAGCCAAGATTCCCCTTTCGGGGTCGGGACAAAGGCTGAAGCTTTCTTT
>-|TRBV18|-|TRBJ1-3
CASSPPTGNTIYF
TGTGCCAGCTCACCACCGACGGGGAACACCATATATTTT
>once|TRBV28|-|TRBJ2-1
CASGSPSRGVQFF
TGTGCCAGCGGGTCTCCTTCGCGCGGGGTGCAGTTCTTC
>-|TRBV14|TRBD1|TRBJ2-7
CASSRPGQGSYEQYF
TGTGCCAGCAGCCGACCGGGACAGGGCTCCTACGAGCAGTACTTC
>once|TRBV7-2|TRBD1|TRBJ1-2
CASSLDRGQGGYTF
TGTGCCAGCAGCTTAGACAGGGGGCAGGGTGGCTACACCTTC
>-|TRBV2|TRBD1|TRBJ2-7
CASRGNIGTATTYEQYF
TGTGCCAGCAGAGGGAATATTGGGACAGCGACTACCTACGAGCAGTACTTC
>-|TRBV13|TRBD1|TRBJ2-6
CASSPPPGQGSSGANVLTF
TGTGCCAGCAGCCCCCCCCCGGGACAGGGGAGCTCTGGGGCCAACGTCCTGACTTTC
>-|TRBV9|-|TRBJ2-7
CASSVDDNGAYEQYF
TGTGCCAGCAGCGTAGACGACAATGGGGCGTACGAGCAGTACTTC
>-|TRBV28|-|TRBJ1-1
CASTEGGAYTEAFF
TGTGCCAGCACGGAAGGGGGGGCATACACTGAAGCTTTCTTT
>-|TRBV21-1|-|TRBJ1-2
CASSKGPGLRANYGYTF
TGTGCCAGCAGCAAAGGGCCGGGACTCCGGGCCAACTATGGCTACACCTTC
>-|TRBV2|-|TRBJ2-6
CASSSFSGRGTSGANVLTF
TGTGCCAGCAGTTCATTTTCGGGCAGGGGCACCTCTGGGGCCAACGTCCTGACTTTC
>-|TRBV11-2|-|TRBJ1-4
CASSLVGLANEKLFF
TGTGCCAGCAGCTTAGTGGGGTTGGCGAATGAAAAACTGTTTTTT
>-|TRBV9|-|TRBJ1-2
CASSEAAGLGRGYTF
TGTGCCAGCAGCGAGGCCGCGGGGTTAGGTCGTGGCTACACCTTC
>-|TRBV19|-|TRBJ1-2
CASSFQDNYGYTF
TGTGCCAGTAGTTTTCAGGATAACTATGGCTACACCTTC
>-|TRBV5-6|-|TRBJ2-3
CASSLVAGGLSDTQYF
TGTGCCAGCAGCTTGGTGGCAGGAGGTCTCTCAGATACGCAGTATTTT
>-|TRBV11-3|-|TRBJ2-4
CASGFRDIQYF
TGTGCCAGCGGGTTCAGGGACATTCAGTACTTC
>-|TRBV4-3|TRBD2|TRBJ2-2
CASSPQLAANTGELFF
TGCGCCAGCAGCCCGCAACTAGCGGCGAACACCGGGGAGCTGTTTTTT
>-|TRBV6-6|-|TRBJ1-4
CASSQPFRGEEEKLFF
TGTGCCAGCAGCCAGCCTTTTCGCGGGGAGGAGGAAAAACTGTTTTTT
>-|TRBV5-1|-|TRBJ2-2
CASSFGADTGELFF
TGCGCCAGCAGCTTTGGGGCGGACACCGGGGAGCTGTTTTTT
>-|TRBV7-2|-|TRBJ2-7
CASSLDRGGSYEQYF
TGTGCCAGCAGCTTAGATCGAGGGGGTTCTTACGAGCAGTACTTC
>-|TRBV5-4|TRBD2|TRBJ2-7
CASSLLGGPVHEQYF
TGTGCCAGCAGCTTGTTGGGAGGGCCTGTCCACGAGCAGTACTTC
>-|TRBV10-3|-|TRBJ2-6
CASQEGVSGANVLTF
TGTGCCTCCCAGGAGGGCGTCTCTGGGGCCAACGTCCTGACTTTC
>-|TRBV5-1|TRBD1|TRBJ2-1
CASSLQQGAYEASSYNEQFF
TGCGCCAGCAGCTTGCAACAGGGGGCTTATGAGGCTAGCTCCTACAATGAGCAGTTCTTC
>-|TRBV6-6|-|TRBJ2-1
CASSYSRNEQFF
TGTGCCAGCAGTTACTCCCGCAATGAGCAGTTCTTC
>-|TRBV19|-|TRBJ2-7
CASSITFRDLGSSYEQYF
TGTGCCAGTAGTATAACGTTCCGGGACCTCGGATCCTCCTACGAGCAGTACTTC